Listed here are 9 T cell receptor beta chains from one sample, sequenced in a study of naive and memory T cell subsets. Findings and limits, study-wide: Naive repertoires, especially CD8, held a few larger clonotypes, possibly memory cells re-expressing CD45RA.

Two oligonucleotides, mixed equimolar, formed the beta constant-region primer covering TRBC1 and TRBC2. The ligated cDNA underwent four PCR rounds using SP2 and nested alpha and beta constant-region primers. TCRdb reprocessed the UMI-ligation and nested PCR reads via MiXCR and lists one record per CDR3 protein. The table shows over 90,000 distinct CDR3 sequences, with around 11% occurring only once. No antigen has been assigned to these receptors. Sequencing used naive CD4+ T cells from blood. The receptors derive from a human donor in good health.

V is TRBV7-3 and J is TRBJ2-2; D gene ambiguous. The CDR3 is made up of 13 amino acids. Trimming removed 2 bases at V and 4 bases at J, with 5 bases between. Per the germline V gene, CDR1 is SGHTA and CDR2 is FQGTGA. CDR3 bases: TGTGCCAGCAGCTTACAACTCACCGGGGAGCTGTTTTTT. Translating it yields CASSLQLTGELFF. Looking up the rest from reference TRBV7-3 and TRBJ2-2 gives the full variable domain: GAGVSQTPSNKVTEKGKYVELRCDPISGHTALYWYRQSLGQGPEFLIYFQGTGAADDSGLPNDRFFAVRPEGSVSTLKIQRTERGDSAVYLCASSLQLTGELFFGEGSRLTVL.

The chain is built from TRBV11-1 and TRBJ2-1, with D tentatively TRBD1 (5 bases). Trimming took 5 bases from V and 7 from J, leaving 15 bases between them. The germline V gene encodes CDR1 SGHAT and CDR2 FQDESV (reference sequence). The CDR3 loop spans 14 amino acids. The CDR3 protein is CASSPWTKGNEQFF. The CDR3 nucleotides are TGTGCCAGCAGCCCCTGGACAAAAGGGAATGAGCAGTTCTTC.

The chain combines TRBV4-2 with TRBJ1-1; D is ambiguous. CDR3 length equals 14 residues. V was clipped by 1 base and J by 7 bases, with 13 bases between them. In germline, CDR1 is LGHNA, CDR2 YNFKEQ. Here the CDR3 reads CASSQGSRRFEAFF. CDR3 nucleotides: TGTGCCAGCAGCCAAGGATCCAGAAGATTTGAAGCTTTCTTT.

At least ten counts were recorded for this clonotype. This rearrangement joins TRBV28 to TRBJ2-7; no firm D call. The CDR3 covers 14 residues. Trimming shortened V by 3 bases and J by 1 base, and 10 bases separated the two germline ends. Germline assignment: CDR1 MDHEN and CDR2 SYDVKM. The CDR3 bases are TGTGCCAGCAGTTTGGCACAGCCGTCCTACGAGCAGTACTTC. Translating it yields CASSLAQPSYEQYF.

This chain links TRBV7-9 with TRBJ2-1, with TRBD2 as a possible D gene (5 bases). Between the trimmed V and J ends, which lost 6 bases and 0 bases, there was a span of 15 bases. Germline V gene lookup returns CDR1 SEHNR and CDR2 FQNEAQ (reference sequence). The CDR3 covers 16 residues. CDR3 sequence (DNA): TGTGCCAGCAGTTGGGCGACTACCAGCTCCTACAATGAGCAGTTCTTC. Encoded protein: CASSWATTSSYNEQFF.

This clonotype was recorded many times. CDR3: CASSLRVLAGEDDTQYF. For the CDR3, the DNA is TGTGCCAGCAGCCTTCGGGTTCTAGCGGGAGAAGATGATACGCAGTATTTT. This chain links TRBV6-6 with TRBJ2-3; TRBD2 agrees at 10 bases. This CDR3 comprises 17 residues. Per germline, CDR1 MNHNY and CDR2 SVGAGI (reference sequence). V was pared by 6 bases and J by 6 bases, with 15 bases of the junction left unmatched.

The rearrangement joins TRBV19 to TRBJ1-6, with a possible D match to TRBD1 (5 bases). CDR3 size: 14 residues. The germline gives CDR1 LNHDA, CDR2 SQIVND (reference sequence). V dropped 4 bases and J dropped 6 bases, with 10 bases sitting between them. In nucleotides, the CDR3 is TGTGCCAGTAGTAGTACAGGCGGTAATTCACCCCTCCACTTT. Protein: CASSSTGGNSPLHF.

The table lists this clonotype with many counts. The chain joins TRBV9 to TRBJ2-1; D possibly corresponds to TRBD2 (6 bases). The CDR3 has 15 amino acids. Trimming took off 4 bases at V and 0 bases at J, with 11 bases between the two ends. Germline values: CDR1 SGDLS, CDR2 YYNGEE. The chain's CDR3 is CASSPRRVSYNEQFF. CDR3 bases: TGTGCCAGCAGCCCTAGGAGGGTCTCCTACAATGAGCAGTTCTTC. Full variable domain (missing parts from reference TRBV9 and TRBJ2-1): DSGVTQTPKHLITATGQRVTLRCSPRSGDLSVYWYQQSLDQGLQFLIQYYNGEERAKGNILERFSAQQFPDLHSELNLSSLELGDSALYFCASSPRRVSYNEQFFGPGTRLTVL.

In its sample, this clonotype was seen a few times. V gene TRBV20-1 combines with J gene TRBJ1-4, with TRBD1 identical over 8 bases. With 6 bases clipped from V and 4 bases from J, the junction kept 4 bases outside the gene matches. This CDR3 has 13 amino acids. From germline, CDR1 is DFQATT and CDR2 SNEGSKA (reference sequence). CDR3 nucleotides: TGCAGTGCCCCGGGACAGGTTAATGAAAAACTGTTTTTT. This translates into CSAPGQVNEKLFF.